This T cell receptor beta chain was sequenced during a study of T cell responses to AZD1222 COVID-19 vaccine. Libraries were prepared by immunoSEQ multiplex PCR; TCRdb keeps only in-frame clonotypes and omits some of them. The sample carries around 130,000 clones, about 94% recorded once. The clonotype was recovered from an adult in good health. The specimen was peripheral blood, collected on day 0 of AZD1222 vaccination.

The CDR3 sequence: CASSGGSYTEAFF. DNA of the CDR3: TGTGCCAGCAGTGGGGGCTCTTACACTGAAGCTTTCTTT. The chain combines TRBV2 with TRBJ1-1; possibly TRBD1 for D (5 bases). Germline assignment: CDR1 SNHLY and CDR2 FYNNEI. This CDR3 contains 13 residues. The V end lost 4 bases, the J end lost 3 bases, and 9 bases lay between the germline ends.